These 30 T cell receptor beta chains came from one sample sequenced in a study of human T cells and chemical hapten exposure. Time point in this sample: pre-sensitization, week 0. Treatment: therapeutic diphenylcyclopropenone sensitization with weekly scalp DPC. TCRdb analysed the RACE reads with MiXCR anew, one entry per CDR3 protein. The sample has approximately 370,000 distinct CDR3 sequences, approximately 5% seen once. This specimen was whole blood, taken in connection with sensitization to the hapten diphenylcyclopropenone (DPC). The receptors here all came from a woman aged 18-29 years with alopecia areata. Some clones in this sample may be carry-over from other donors' samples.

This clonotype appeared a few times. A much more abundant neighbour one base away suggests this may be a read error. J is TRBJ1-1 and V is TRBV7-2, with unresolved D. CDR3 length equals 15 residues. Per the germline V gene, CDR1 is SGHTA and CDR2 is FQGNSA. Trimming stripped 1 base from V and 0 bases from J, with 9 bases between. CDR3 sequence reads: CASSLGVGMNTEAFF. CDR3 DNA: TGTGCCAGCAGCTTAGGGGTAGGGATGAACACTGAAGCTTTCTTT. Using reference TRBV7-2 and TRBJ1-1 for the parts outside the CDR3, the full variable domain is GAGVSQSPSNKVTEKGKDVELRCDPISGHTALYWYRQSLGQGLEFLIYFQGNSAPDKSGLPSDRFSAERTGGSVSTLTIQRTQQEDSAVYLCASSLGVGMNTEAFFGQGTRLTVV.

The rearrangement links TRBV27 to TRBJ1-4; D unresolved. V lost 6 bases to trimming and J lost 3 bases, with 8 bases between them. CDR3 length equals 13 residues. Germline V CDR1 and CDR2: MNHEY, SMNVEV (reference sequence). CDR3 region: CASRPFSNEKLFF. In nucleotides, the CDR3 is TGTGCCAGCAGGCCTTTTTCTAATGAAAAACTGTTTTTT.

The table lists this clonotype with many counts. The rearrangement links TRBV12-5 to TRBJ2-1; 7 bases align to TRBD2. With V trimmed by 4 bases and J by 8 bases, 11 bases remained unmatched. This CDR3 is 15 amino acids long. Germline V lookup: CDR1 LGHNT, CDR2 FRNRAP. CDR3 DNA: TGTGCTAGTGGTTCGCCCCTGACTAGCTCCGATGAGCAGTTCTTC. Translating it yields CASGSPLTSSDEQFF.

This clonotype came up a few times. The chain uses TRBV27 and TRBJ2-7; D may match TRBD1 or TRBD2 (5 bases each). Between the trimmed V and J ends, which lost 6 bases and 5 bases, there was a span of 14 bases. Germline CDR1 MNHEY, CDR2 SMNVEV (reference sequence). The CDR3 totals 13 residues. The CDR3 loop is CASRSQGAHEQYF. Here the CDR3 DNA reads TGTGCCAGCAGGTCCCAGGGAGCCCACGAGCAGTACTTC.

The DNA of the CDR3 is TGTGCCAGCAGTTTATCCAGGGCAGAGACCCAGTACTTC. Translation gives CASSLSRAETQYF. The chain is built from TRBV12-3 or TRBV12-4 and TRBJ2-5; D possibly corresponds to TRBD1 (5 bases). The CDR3 contains 13 residues. Trimming took off 2 bases at V and 4 bases at J, with 8 bases between the two ends.

This clonotype was counted between two and nine times. V usage is TRBV6-4 and J usage is TRBJ1-2; tentative D call: TRBD1 (5 bases). This CDR3 is built from 15 residues. The V end was cut by 2 bases, the J end by 6 bases, with 16 bases between. The V gene's germline CDR1 is MRHNA and CDR2 SNTAGT. CDR3 bases: TGTGCCAGCAGTGACGGGAGCAGGGAAATGGATGGCTACACCTTC. Translation: CASSDGSREMDGYTF.

This clonotype was counted only a few times. The J gene is TRBJ2-1, the V gene TRBV7-9; D is unresolved. The germline V and J ends were trimmed by 5 bases and 8 bases, with 16 bases remaining between them. CDR1 and CDR2 (germline): SEHNR, FQNEAQ (reference sequence). The CDR3 contains 14 residues. The CDR3 DNA is TGTGCCAGCAGCCCCCGGGCCCAGAGCGATGAGCAGTTCTTC. Its translation: CASSPRAQSDEQFF.

The V call is TRBV29-1, the J call TRBJ2-1; 12 bases are a match to TRBD1. This CDR3 is built from 14 residues. Germline assignment: CDR1 SQVTM and CDR2 ANQGSEA. V lost 7 bases and J lost 8; bases outside the gene matches: 9. The CDR3 protein is CSELGQGAVDEQFF. CDR3 DNA sequence: TGCAGCGAGTTGGGACAGGGGGCGGTGGATGAGCAGTTCTTC.

Many counts were recorded for this clonotype. The chain combines TRBV3-1 with TRBJ2-2, with a possible D match to TRBD1 (8 bases). Trimming stripped 3 bases from V and 5 bases from J, with 16 bases between. The CDR3 spans 16 residues. Germline CDR1 reads LGHDT; CDR2 reads YNNKEL (reference sequence). The CDR3 nucleotides read TGTGCCAGCAGCCAGTATGGACAGGGAGGGACCGGGGAGCTGTTTTTT. Encoded protein: CASSQYGQGGTGELFF. The full variable domain, with the rest looked up from reference TRBV3-1 and TRBJ2-2, is DTAVSQTPKYLVTQMGNDKSIKCEQNLGHDTMYWYKQDSKKFLKIMFSYNNKELIINETVPNRFSPKSPDKAHLNLHINSLELGDSAVYFCASSQYGQGGTGELFFGEGSRLTVL.

The sample holds a few counts of this clonotype. This chain links TRBV6-1 with TRBJ1-5, with a weak D call TRBD1 (5 bases). CDR1 and CDR2 from the germline V gene are MNHNS and SASEGT. V was pared by 6 bases and J by 0 bases, with 12 bases between. The CDR3 extends over 15 amino acids. The CDR3 loop is CASSGHVYSNQPQHF. The CDR3 DNA follows: TGTGCCAGCAGCGGACACGTCTATAGCAATCAGCCCCAGCATTTT.

This clonotype appeared many times. The gene calls are TRBV20-1 and TRBJ2-1; 8 nucleotides align to TRBD2. V lost 2 bases and J lost 0; bases outside the gene matches: 15. This CDR3 has 19 amino acids. In germline, CDR1 is DFQATT, CDR2 SNEGSKA (reference sequence). CDR3 loop: CSARSVGLAGPSSYNEQFF. The CDR3 DNA follows: TGCAGTGCTAGATCGGTGGGCCTAGCGGGCCCTAGCTCCTACAATGAGCAGTTCTTC.

In its sample, this clonotype was seen many times. This sequence joins TRBV2 and TRBJ1-5, with D unresolved. CDR3 size: 14 residues. Germline V gene data show CDR1 as SNHLY and CDR2 as FYNNEI. The V and J ends lost 4 bases and 4 bases respectively, with 11 bases between them. The CDR3 DNA reads as TGTGCCAGCAGTGGGTCCAGACCGAATCAGCCCCAGCATTTT. The encoded protein is CASSGSRPNQPQHF.

This clonotype was counted many times. The chain combines TRBV6-5 with TRBJ1-2, with D unclear. The CDR3 is 16 amino acids. V was clipped by 4 bases and J by 1 base, with 16 bases between them. Looked up from germline, CDR1 is MNHEY and CDR2 is SVGAGI. The CDR3 is CASSSLRGRGNYGYTF. In DNA form, the CDR3 reads TGTGCCAGCAGTTCCTTAAGAGGGCGGGGTAACTATGGCTACACCTTC.

This clonotype was counted between two and nine times. Here the CDR3 DNA reads TGTGCCAGCAGCTTGGGACTAGCGCTCCAAGAGACCCAGTACTTC. It yields the protein CASSLGLALQETQYF. The rearrangement links TRBV5-4 to TRBJ2-5, with 8 bases fitting TRBD2. This CDR3 is built from 15 residues. The germline V gene encodes CDR1 SGHNT and CDR2 YYREEE (reference sequence). Losses at the gene ends were 0 bases for V and 1 base for J; bases not matched to a gene: 2.

This clonotype occurred a few times. The V gene is TRBV7-3, the J gene TRBJ1-3; no reliable D call. The CDR3 runs 15 residues. Germline CDR1 SGHTA, CDR2 FQGTGA. V lost 2 bases, J lost 0 bases, and 8 bases lay in between. CDR3 sequence reads: CASSLFGFSGNTIYF. As DNA, the CDR3 is TGTGCCAGCAGCTTATTCGGATTCTCTGGAAACACCATATATTTT.

At least ten counts were recorded for this clonotype. The genes are TRBV28 and TRBJ2-2, with D possibly TRBD2 on 6 matching bases. Germline V gives CDR1 MDHEN, CDR2 SYDVKM. Trimming removed 5 bases from V and 2 bases from J, with 15 bases in between. This CDR3 region has 16 residues. CDR3 residues: CASSPLGGPNTGELFF. CDR3 in DNA: TGTGCCAGCAGTCCCCTGGGGGGACCTAACACCGGGGAGCTGTTTTTT.

The rearrangement links TRBV20-1 to TRBJ2-7; D might be TRBD2 (6 bases). CDR3 length equals 14 residues. Deletions cut 2 bases from V and 2 bases from J, with 13 bases between. Germline assignment: CDR1 DFQATT and CDR2 SNEGSKA (reference sequence). The CDR3 loop is CSARPLAPTYEQYF. The CDR3 region has the DNA TGCAGTGCTAGACCTCTAGCGCCGACCTACGAGCAGTACTTC.

A few counts support this clonotype. The chain combines TRBV14 with TRBJ1-2; TRBD1 is a possible D gene (5 bases). The length of the CDR3 is 13 residues. Germline CDR1 SGHDN, CDR2 FVKESK. V shed 1 base and J shed 8 bases, with 11 bases lying between them. The CDR3 loop is CASSQVQGGGYTF. CDR3 coding DNA: TGTGCCAGCAGCCAAGTCCAGGGCGGCGGCTACACCTTC.

Many counts were recorded for this clonotype. V is TRBV7-2 and J is TRBJ2-5, with TRBD2 identical over 12 bases. V shed 3 bases and J 3 bases; nucleotides not matched to a gene: 20. CDR3 size: 21 residues. Germline V gene data show CDR1 as SGHTA and CDR2 as FQGNSA. This CDR3 reads CASSFQVTRLAGASTEETQYF. CDR3 in DNA: TGTGCCAGCAGCTTCCAAGTTACAAGACTAGCGGGGGCCTCAACCGAAGAGACCCAGTACTTC.

This clonotype was seen only a few times. This chain links TRBV12-3 or TRBV12-4 with TRBJ1-3; 7 bases map to TRBD1. The CDR3 runs 14 residues. J lost 7 bases, V lost 7 bases, and 10 bases had no gene match. In DNA, the CDR3 is TGTGCCAGCACCCCCCCCGGAGGGGGCAACACCATATATTTT. This gives the protein CASTPPGGGNTIYF.

This chain joins TRBV6-2 or TRBV6-3 and TRBJ2-7; TRBD1 or TRBD2 may be the D gene (7 bases each). The ends were cut back, 7 bases at V and 7 bases at J, with 23 bases in the middle. CDR3 size: 15 residues. Looked up from germline, CDR1 is MNHEY and CDR2 is SVGEGT. CDR3 sequence: CASNLSTGRVGEQYF. CDR3 in DNA: TGTGCCAGCAACCTTTCGACAGGGAGGGTAGGAGAGCAGTACTTC.

The chain couples TRBV2 to TRBJ2-1, with TRBD2 identical over 9 bases. V trimming: 3 bases; J trimming: 9 bases; junction bases outside the gene matches: 6. Per the germline V gene, CDR1 is SNHLY and CDR2 is FYNNEI. The CDR3 runs to 14 residues. The CDR3 DNA reads TGTGCCAGCAGTGAGGTAGCGGGGGAGGGTGAGCAGTTCTTC. It translates to CASSEVAGEGEQFF.

This clonotype was recorded a few times. The chain combines TRBV21-1 with TRBJ2-7; TRBD1, the D gene given by the table, was not confirmed from the DNA. TRBV21-1 is termed a pseudogene. The CDR3 has 15 amino acids. CDR3 protein: CASSKQGARTYEQYF. DNA for the CDR3: TGTGCCAGCAGCAAACAGGGGGCACGGACCTACGAGCAGTACTTC.

This clonotype was seen a handful of times. V and J are TRBV20-1 and TRBJ2-7; D might be TRBD1 (5 bases). Germline-derived CDR1 and CDR2 are DFQATT and SNEGSKA (reference sequence). This CDR3 is 13 amino acids long. V shed 4 bases and J shed 2 bases, with 12 bases lying between them. This CDR3 reads CSAIDSSPYEQYF. CDR3 nucleotide sequence: TGCAGTGCTATCGACAGTTCTCCCTACGAGCAGTACTTC.

The chain combines TRBV12-3 or TRBV12-4 with TRBJ1-1, with a tentative D call TRBD1 (5 bases). This CDR3 is built from 14 residues. V shed 6 bases and J shed 4 bases, with 15 bases lying between them. The CDR3 nucleotides read TGTGCCAGCAGCCGCAACTGGGGGAGCACTGAAGCTTTCTTT. This translates into CASSRNWGSTEAFF.

The V call is TRBV4-2, the J call TRBJ2-7, with 7 nucleotides matching TRBD1. J lost 0 bases, V lost 5 bases, and 7 bases had no gene match. Germline V gene sequence: CDR1 LGHNA, CDR2 YNFKEQ. This CDR3 has 15 amino acids. CDR3 region: CASSALDRSSYEQYF. The CDR3, as DNA: TGTGCCAGCAGCGCGCTGGACAGGAGCTCCTACGAGCAGTACTTC.

This chain uses TRBV29-1 with TRBJ2-5; 11 nucleotides align to TRBD2. This CDR3 is 14 amino acids long. Germline V lookup: CDR1 SQVTM, CDR2 ANQGSEA. Trimming removed 4 bases from V and 4 bases from J; junction bases left unmatched: 5. CDR3 in amino acids: CSVGVAGGRETQYF. The CDR3 DNA sequence: TGCAGCGTTGGAGTAGCGGGGGGGCGAGAGACCCAGTACTTC.

This clonotype was observed a few times. The gene calls are TRBV27 and TRBJ1-6; 9 bases match TRBD1. From germline, CDR1 is MNHEY and CDR2 SMNVEV (reference sequence). V shed 1 base and J 7 bases; nucleotides not matched to a gene: 8. The CDR3 contains 17 residues. CDR3 in amino acids: CASSLLFAGTGNSPLHF. The CDR3 coding sequence is TGTGCCAGCAGTTTATTGTTCGCCGGGACAGGGAATTCACCCCTCCACTTT.

The table lists this clonotype with a few counts. The chain is built from TRBV6-5 and TRBJ1-2; D gene unclear. V shed 3 bases and J shed 0 bases, with 5 bases lying between them. Germline V gene data show CDR1 as MNHEY and CDR2 as SVGAGI. The CDR3 totals 13 residues. CDR3 in DNA: TGTGCCAGCAGTTATCGAGCTAACTATGGCTACACCTTC. Residues: CASSYRANYGYTF.

This chain joins TRBV7-2 and TRBJ1-1; possibly TRBD1 for D (5 bases). The germline CDR1 and CDR2 sequences are SGHTA and FQGNSA. This CDR3 has 13 amino acids. Trimming cost V 5 bases and J 9 bases, with 16 bases left between them. CDR3 protein: CASSVNWDLKAFF. The CDR3 DNA follows: TGTGCCAGCAGCGTGAACTGGGACCTTAAAGCTTTCTTT.